Given below is one T cell receptor beta chain in context. This sample stems from a study of blood T cells in healthy people across ages. J lost 2 bases, V lost 8 bases, and 7 bases had no gene match. CDR1 is MNHNY and CDR2 is SVGAGI in the germline V gene (reference sequence). This CDR3 comprises 15 residues. The use of a sample-barcoded 5' primer and a J-beta primer mix characterized a second PCR of about 6 to 11 cycles. TCRdb fed the 5' RACE reads into MiXCR, producing one record per CDR3 protein. The data hold 1,500,000 or so distinct CDR3 sequences, with 55% to 75% observed a single time. Sequencing was performed on blood. The clonotype originates from a man between 18 and 29 years old in good health. The chain has TRBV6-6 and TRBJ2-1; 9 bases match TRBD1. The CDR3 reads CASSIDRGTYNEQFF. The CDR3, as DNA: TGTGCCAGCTCAATCGACAGGGGGACCTACAATGAGCAGTTCTTC.